This T cell receptor beta chain was identified during a study of shared clonotypes between healthy human individuals. General study findings and limits: Donor scarcity curtailed the genetic and exposure-history diversity represented herein.

Roughly 30,000 T cell genomes, or 250 to 300 ng DNA, went into replicate PCRs of unsorted PBMC. Method: immunoSEQ multiplex PCR; TCRdb's copy keeps in-frame clones and lacks some. Of more than 400,000 clones in the sample, 81% were seen once. On this clone: Its target is unknown.

Trimming stripped 0 bases from V and 4 bases from J, with 10 bases between. CDR1 is LGHNA, CDR2 YSLEER, per germline. This CDR3 is 15 amino acids long. The chain couples TRBV4-3 to TRBJ1-5, with unresolved D. This TCR came from a woman in her thirties or forties in good health. Some clones in this sample may be carry-over from other donors' samples. The sample taken for sequencing was PBMCs. The CDR3 spells CASSQDLGRNQPQHF. CDR3 bases: TGCGCCAGCAGCCAAGATTTGGGAAGGAATCAGCCCCAGCATTTT.